Listed here is a single T cell receptor (beta chain). The data derive from a study of blood T cell repertoires in COVID-19. This CDR3 region has 13 residues. The ends were cut back, 3 bases at V and 9 bases at J, with 12 bases in the middle. Germline CDR1 is MRHNA and CDR2 is SNTAGT. TCRdb's copy holds only in-frame clones and misses some; the assay was immunoSEQ multiplex PCR. This sample has under 200,000 clones, with approximately 90% found just once. The chain carries TRBV6-4 and TRBJ2-1; weak D call: TRBD1 (6 bases). The source of this sequence is a man aged 35-49 years with active or convalescent COVID-19. The sequenced material came from peripheral blood. The CDR3 DNA sequence: TGTGCCAGCAGTGATCTACTCAGGGGTGAGCAGTTCTTC. It yields the protein CASSDLLRGEQFF.